This T cell receptor beta chain was documented in a study of cytomegalovirus exposure and HLA in healthy donors. Study results and limitations: In a later analysis, at a false discovery rate of 0.05, 17,000 or so TCR beta sequences matched HLA alleles.

This CDR3 region has 16 residues. CDR1 and CDR2 (germline): SEHNR, FQNEAQ (reference sequence). The V and J ends lost 1 base and 5 bases, in that order; junction bases with no gene match: 9. 60 Vbeta and 13 Jbeta primers were used in PCR. Generated by immunoSEQ multiplex PCR, the TCRdb table keeps only in-frame clones and is missing some. The table lists some 130,000 clones, 79% of them singletons, with approximately 2% in the top ten. Of note for this clone: Antigen specificity is unknown.

V is TRBV7-9 and J is TRBJ2-5, with 8 bases that match TRBD2. The clonotype comes from a man in his late teens or twenties in good health and CMV-seronegative. Sample: PBMCs. The CDR3 nucleotides are TGTGCCAGCAGCTTAGGTGCGGGACTAGGGTCGGAGACCCAGTACTTC. Translating gives CASSLGAGLGSETQYF.